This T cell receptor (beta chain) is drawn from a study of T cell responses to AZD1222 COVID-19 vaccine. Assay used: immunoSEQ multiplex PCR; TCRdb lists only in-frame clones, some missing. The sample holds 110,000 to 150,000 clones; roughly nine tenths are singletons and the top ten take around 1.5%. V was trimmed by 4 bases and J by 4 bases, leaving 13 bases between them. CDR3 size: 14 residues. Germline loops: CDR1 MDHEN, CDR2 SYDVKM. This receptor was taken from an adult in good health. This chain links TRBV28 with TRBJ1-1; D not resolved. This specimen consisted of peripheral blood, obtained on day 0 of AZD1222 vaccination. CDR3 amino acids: CASSSPPRTTEAFF. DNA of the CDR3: TGTGCCAGCAGTTCCCCCCCCCGGACCACTGAAGCTTTCTTT. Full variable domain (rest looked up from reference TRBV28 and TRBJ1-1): DVKVTQSSRYLVKRTGEKVFLECVQDMDHENMFWYRQDPGLGLRLIYFSYDVKMKEKGDIPEGYSVSREKKERFSLILESASTNQTSMYLCASSSPPRTTEAFFGQGTRLTVV.